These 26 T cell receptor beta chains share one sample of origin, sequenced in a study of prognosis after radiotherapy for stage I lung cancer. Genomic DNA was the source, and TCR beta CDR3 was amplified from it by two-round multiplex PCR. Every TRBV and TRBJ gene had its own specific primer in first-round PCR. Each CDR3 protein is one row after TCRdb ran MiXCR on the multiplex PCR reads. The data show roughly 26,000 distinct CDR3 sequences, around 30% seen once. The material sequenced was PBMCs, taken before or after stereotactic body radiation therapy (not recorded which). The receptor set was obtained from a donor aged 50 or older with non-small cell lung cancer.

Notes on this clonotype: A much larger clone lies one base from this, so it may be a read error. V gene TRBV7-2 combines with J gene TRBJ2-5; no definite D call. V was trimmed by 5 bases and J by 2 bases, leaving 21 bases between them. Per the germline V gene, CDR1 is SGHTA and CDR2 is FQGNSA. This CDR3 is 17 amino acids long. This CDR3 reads CASSELRAPGSQETQYF. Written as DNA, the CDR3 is TGTGCCAGCAGCGAACTCCGCGCGCCCGGCTCGCAAGAGACCCAGTACTTC.

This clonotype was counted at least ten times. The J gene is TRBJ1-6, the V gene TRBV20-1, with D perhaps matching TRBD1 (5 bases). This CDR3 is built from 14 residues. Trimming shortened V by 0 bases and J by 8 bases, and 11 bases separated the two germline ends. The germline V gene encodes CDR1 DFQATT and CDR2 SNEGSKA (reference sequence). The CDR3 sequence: CSARDQGGHSPLHF. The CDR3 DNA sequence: TGCAGTGCTAGAGATCAGGGCGGGCATTCACCCCTCCACTTT.

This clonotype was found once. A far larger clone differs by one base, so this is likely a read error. The CDR3 region is CASSDSGGHPPNQYF. CDR3 nucleotides: TGTGCCAGCAGTGACTCAGGTGGACATCCCCCCAACCAATACTTC. The V and J genes are TRBV6-1 and TRBJ2-7; D is possibly TRBD1 (5 bases). CDR1 is MNHNS, CDR2 SASEGT, per germline. This CDR3 has 15 amino acids. Trimming pared 3 bases from V and 13 bases from J, leaving 25 bases between.

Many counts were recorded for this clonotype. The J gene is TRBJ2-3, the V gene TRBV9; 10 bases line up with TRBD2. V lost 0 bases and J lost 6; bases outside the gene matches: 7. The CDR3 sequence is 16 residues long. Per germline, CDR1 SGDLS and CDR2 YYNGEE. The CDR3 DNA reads TGTGCCAGCAGCGTAGGCGTAGCGGGGGGTGCGGATACGCAGTATTTT. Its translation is CASSVGVAGGADTQYF.

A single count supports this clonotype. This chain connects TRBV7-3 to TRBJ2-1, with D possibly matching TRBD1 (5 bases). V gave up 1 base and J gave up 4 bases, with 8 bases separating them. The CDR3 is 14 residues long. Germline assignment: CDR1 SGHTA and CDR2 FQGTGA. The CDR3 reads CASSLNPGYNEQFF. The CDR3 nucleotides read TGTGCCAGCAGCTTAAATCCAGGGTACAATGAGCAGTTCTTC.

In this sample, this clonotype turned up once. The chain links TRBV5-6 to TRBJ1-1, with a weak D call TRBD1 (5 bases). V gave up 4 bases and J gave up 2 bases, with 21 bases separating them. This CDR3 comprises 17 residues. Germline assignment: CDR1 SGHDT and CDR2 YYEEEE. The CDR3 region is CASSRGLMTVLNTEAFF. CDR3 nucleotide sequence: TGTGCCAGCAGCCGGGGACTGATGACCGTCTTAAACACTGAAGCTTTCTTT.

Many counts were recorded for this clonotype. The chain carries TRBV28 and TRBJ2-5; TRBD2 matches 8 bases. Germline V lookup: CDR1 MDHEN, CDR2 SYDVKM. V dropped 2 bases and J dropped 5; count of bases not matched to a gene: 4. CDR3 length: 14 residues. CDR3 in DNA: TGTGCCAGCAGTTTAGCGGGGGGCCAGGAGACCCAGTACTTC. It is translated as CASSLAGGQETQYF.

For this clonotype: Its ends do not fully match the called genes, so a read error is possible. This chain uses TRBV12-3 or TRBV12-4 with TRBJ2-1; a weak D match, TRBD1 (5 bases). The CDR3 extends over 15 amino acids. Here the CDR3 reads CARSFLRVAYNEKFF. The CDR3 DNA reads TGTGCCAGAAGTTTCCTCAGGGTGGCCTACAATGAGAAGTTCTTC.

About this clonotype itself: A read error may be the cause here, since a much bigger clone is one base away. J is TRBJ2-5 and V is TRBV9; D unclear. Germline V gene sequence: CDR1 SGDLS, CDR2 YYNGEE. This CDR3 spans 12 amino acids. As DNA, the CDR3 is TGTGCCAGCAGCACCGGTCAAGATACCCAGTACTTC. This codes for CASSTGQDTQYF. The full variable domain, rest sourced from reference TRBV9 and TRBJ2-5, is DSGVTQTPKHLITATGQRVTLRCSPRSGDLSVYWYQQSLDQGLQFLIQYYNGEERAKGNILERFSAQQFPDLHSELNLSSLELGDSALYFCASSTGQDTQYFGPGTRLLVL.

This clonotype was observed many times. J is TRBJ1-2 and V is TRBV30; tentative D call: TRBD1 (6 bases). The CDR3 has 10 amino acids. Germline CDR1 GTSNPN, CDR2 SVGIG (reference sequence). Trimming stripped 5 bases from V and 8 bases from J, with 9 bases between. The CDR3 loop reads CAWGGLGYTF. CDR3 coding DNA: TGTGCCTGGGGGGGGCTGGGCTACACCTTC.

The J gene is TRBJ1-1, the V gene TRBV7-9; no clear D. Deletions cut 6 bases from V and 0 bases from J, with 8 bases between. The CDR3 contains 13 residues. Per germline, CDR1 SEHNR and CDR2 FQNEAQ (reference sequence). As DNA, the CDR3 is TGTGCCAGCAGTCCTTCACTGAACACTGAAGCTTTCTTT. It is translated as CASSPSLNTEAFF.

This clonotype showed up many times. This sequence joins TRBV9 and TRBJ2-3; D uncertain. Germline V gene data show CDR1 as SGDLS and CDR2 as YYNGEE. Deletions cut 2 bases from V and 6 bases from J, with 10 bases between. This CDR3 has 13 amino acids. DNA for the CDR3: TGTGCCAGCAGCGTCATCCAGTGGGATACGCAGTATTTT. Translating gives CASSVIQWDTQYF.

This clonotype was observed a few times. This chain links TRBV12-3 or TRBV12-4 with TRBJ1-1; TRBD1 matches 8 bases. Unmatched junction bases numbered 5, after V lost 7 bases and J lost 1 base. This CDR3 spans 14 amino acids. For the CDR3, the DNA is TGTGCCAGCACTTGGACAGGGACGAACACTGAAGCTTTCTTT. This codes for CASTWTGTNTEAFF.

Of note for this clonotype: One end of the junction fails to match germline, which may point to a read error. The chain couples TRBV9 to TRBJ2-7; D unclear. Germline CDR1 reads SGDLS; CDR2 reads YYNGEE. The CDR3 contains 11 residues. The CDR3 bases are TGCGCCAGCAGCTCTTTCTACGAGCAGTACTTC. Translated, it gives CASSSFYEQYF.

CDR3 loop: CASSGRANTGELFF. The CDR3 DNA reads TGCGCCAGCAGCGGGCGGGCGAACACCGGGGAGCTGTTTTTT. The chain carries TRBV5-1 and TRBJ2-2, with a possible D match to TRBD2 (5 bases). The germline V gene has CDR1 SGHRS and CDR2 YFSETQ. The CDR3 contains 14 residues. V was clipped by 4 bases and J by 0 bases, with 7 bases between them.

Here the CDR3 reads CASRLRTGFDYGYTF. In DNA, the CDR3 is TGTGCCAGTAGGCTGAGGACAGGGTTCGACTATGGCTACACCTTC. The chain joins TRBV19 to TRBJ1-2, with 8 positions matching TRBD1. The junction had 9 bases not matched to a gene; V was cut back by 6 bases and J by 3 bases. Germline-derived CDR1 and CDR2 are LNHDA and SQIVND (reference sequence). The CDR3 loop spans 15 amino acids.

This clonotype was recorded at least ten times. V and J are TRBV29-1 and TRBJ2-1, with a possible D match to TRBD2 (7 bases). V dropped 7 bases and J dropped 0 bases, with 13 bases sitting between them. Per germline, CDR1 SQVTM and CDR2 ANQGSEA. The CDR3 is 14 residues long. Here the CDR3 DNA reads TGCAGCGGAGGGGCGGGGGCCTCCTACAATGAGCAGTTCTTC. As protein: CSGGAGASYNEQFF.

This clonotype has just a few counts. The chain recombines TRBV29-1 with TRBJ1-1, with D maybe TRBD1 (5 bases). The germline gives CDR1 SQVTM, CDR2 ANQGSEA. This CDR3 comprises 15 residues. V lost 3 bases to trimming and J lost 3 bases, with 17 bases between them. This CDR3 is CSVEAHGGRDTEAFF. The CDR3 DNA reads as TGCAGCGTTGAGGCCCACGGGGGACGCGACACTGAAGCTTTCTTT.

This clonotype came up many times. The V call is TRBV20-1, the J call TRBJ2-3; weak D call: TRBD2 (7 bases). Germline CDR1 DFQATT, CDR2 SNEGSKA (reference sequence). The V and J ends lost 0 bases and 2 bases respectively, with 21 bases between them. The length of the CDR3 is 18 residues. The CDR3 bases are TGCAGTGCTAGAGATCCCTGGGGGGGGCCTTATAACACAGATACGCAGTATTTT. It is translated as CSARDPWGGPYNTDTQYF.

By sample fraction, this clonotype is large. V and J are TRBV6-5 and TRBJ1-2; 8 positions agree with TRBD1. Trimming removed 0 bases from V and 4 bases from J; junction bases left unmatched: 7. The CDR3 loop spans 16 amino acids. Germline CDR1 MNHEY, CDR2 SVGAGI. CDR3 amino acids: CASSYSKYTGGYGYTF. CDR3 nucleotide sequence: TGTGCCAGCAGTTACTCGAAGTATACAGGGGGCTATGGCTACACCTTC.

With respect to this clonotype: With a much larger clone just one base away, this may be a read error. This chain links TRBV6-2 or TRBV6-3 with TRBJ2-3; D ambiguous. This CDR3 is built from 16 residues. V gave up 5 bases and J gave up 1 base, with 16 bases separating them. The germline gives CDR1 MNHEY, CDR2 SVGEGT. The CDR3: CASSDLRYECTDTQYF. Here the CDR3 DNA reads TGTGCCAGCAGTGACCTCCGGTACGAATGCACAGATACGCAGTATTTT.

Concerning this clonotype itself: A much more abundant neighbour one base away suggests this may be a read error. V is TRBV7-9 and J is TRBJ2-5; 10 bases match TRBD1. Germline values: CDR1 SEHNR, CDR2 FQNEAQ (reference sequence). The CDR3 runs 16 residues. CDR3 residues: CASSPLRGTGVGTKYF. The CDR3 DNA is TGTGCCAGCAGCCCACTTAGAGGGACAGGGGTAGGGACCAAGTACTTC.

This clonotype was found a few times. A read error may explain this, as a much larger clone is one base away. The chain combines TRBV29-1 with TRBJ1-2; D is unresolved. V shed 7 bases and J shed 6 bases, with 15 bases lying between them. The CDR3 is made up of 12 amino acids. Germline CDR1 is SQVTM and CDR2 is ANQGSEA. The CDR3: CSASSGRDGYTF. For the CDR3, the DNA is TGCAGCGCCTCAAGTGGTAGGGATGGCTACACCTTC.

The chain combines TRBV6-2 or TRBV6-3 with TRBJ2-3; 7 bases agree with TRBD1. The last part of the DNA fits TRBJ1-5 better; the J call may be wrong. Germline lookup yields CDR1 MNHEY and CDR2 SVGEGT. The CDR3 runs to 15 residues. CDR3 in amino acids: CASSSVTGTTDTQHF. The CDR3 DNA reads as TGTGCCAGCAGTTCCGTGACAGGGACCACAGATACGCAGCATTTT.

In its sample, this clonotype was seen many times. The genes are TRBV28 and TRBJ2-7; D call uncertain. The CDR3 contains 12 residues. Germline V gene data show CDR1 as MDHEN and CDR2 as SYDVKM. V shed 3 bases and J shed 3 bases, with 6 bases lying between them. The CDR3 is CASSFYGYEQYF. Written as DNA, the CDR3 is TGTGCCAGCAGTTTCTACGGCTACGAGCAGTACTTC.

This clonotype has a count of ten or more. For the CDR3, the DNA is TGTGCCAGTAGTATTAGCCTGGCAGATACGCAGTATTTT. Its translation is CASSISLADTQYF. The V call is TRBV19, the J call TRBJ2-3; D is uncertain. Trimming pared 3 bases from V and 4 bases from J, leaving 8 bases between. The germline gives CDR1 LNHDA, CDR2 SQIVND (reference sequence). CDR3 size: 13 residues.